The sequence of this TCR beta chain was determined in a study of spatial heterogeneity in lung cancer. MiXCR, run by TCRdb on the 5' RACE reads, gives a single entry per CDR3 protein. This sample has tens of thousands of distinct CDR3 sequences; about 10% occur once, and the top ten carry 25% to 35%. This CDR3 has 15 residues. Trimming left V 6 bases short and J 1 base short, with 12 bases between. Germline V gene sequence: CDR1 LNHDA, CDR2 SQIVND (reference sequence). Regarding time point: blood at routine non-recurrence follow-up after resection. Source: PBMCs, taken at follow-up. The receptor's source is a female donor with early-stage non-small cell lung cancer. The chain carries TRBV19 and TRBJ2-2; D perhaps matches TRBD1 (5 bases). CDR3 DNA sequence: TGTGCCAGTAGCAAGGGGCGAATGAACACCGGGGAGCTGTTTTTT. Protein product: CASSKGRMNTGELFF.